This T cell receptor beta chain is from a study of CD8 T cells in ankylosing spondylitis. Overall study results and limits: Significant enrichment of disease-linked clones was reportedly seen in matched ankylosing spondylitis synovial fluid. Seemingly distinctive of ankylosing spondylitis blood was a TCR beta motif formed by eight highly homologous variants. Earlier literature documents some of the motif variants in reactive arthritis synovial fluid and blood.

V shed 1 base and J 2 bases; nucleotides not matched to a gene: 8. The CDR3 is made up of 17 amino acids. Germline CDR1 is KGHSH and CDR2 is LQKENI. Making the TCR beta libraries involved quantitative 5'-RACE with molecular barcodes. Each CDR3 protein gets one entry after TCRdb re-called the 5' RACE reads with MiXCR. The sample lists some 240,000 distinct CDR3 sequences; around 7.8% were seen once. In this sample, this clonotype turned up many times. The antigen is undetermined. Sequencing was done on a sample of blood, either unsorted or a sorted T cell fraction (not recorded which). The V gene is TRBV18, the J gene TRBJ1-1; 9 bases fit TRBD1. The TCR sequence derives from a male donor with ankylosing spondylitis or in good health (not recorded which). In DNA, the CDR3 is TGTGCCAGCTCACCACAGCTCCGGGACAGGGTAAACACTGAAGCTTTCTTT. The encoded protein is CASSPQLRDRVNTEAFF. Complete variable domain (other parts from reference TRBV18 and TRBJ1-1): NAGVMQNPRHLVRRRGQEARLRCSPMKGHSHVYWYRQLPEEGLKFMVYLQKENIIDESGMPKERFSAEFPKEGPSILRIQQVVRGDSAAYFCASSPQLRDRVNTEAFFGQGTRLTVV.